In this sample, the clone carrying this T cell receptor (beta chain) turned up a few times. Its antigen is unknown. TCRdb re-derived calls from the RT-PCR reads in MiXCR, one entry per CDR3 protein. The sample records some 570,000 distinct CDR3 sequences, 11% being singletons. This entry comes from a study of response to subunit inactivated influenza vaccine. Study results and limitations: T cells newly recruited by each seasonal influenza vaccination are few, the authors suggested.

V gave up 5 bases and J gave up 0 bases; unmatched junction bases: 8. Per germline, CDR1 SQVTM and CDR2 ANQGSEA. The CDR3 is 15 residues long. The same sample was also studied in work on T cells expressing NK-cell markers. That study adds: 5'RACE template switching built TCR beta cDNA with unique molecular identifiers. An anti-gamma-delta TCR antibody was added in several experiments. It restricted sorting to alpha-beta TCR-expressing T cells. Several donors showed these clonotypes also leading the CD3+CD56-NKG2C+ fraction.

The sequencing here drew on PBMCs from blood, taken on the day of vaccination. The receptor was isolated from a man aged 45-65 years who received an inactivated influenza vaccine. This chain uses TRBV29-1 with TRBJ2-7; 9 bases are a match to TRBD1. CDR3 protein: CSVIYRGLISYEQYF. The CDR3 nucleotides are TGCAGCGTTATCTACAGGGGGCTGATCTCCTACGAGCAGTACTTC.